This T cell receptor beta chain was observed in a study of blood T cell repertoires in COVID-19. This clone was seen once. The method was immunoSEQ multiplex PCR; TCRdb's version includes in-frame clones alone and lacks a portion of them. The sample has about 270,000 clones, more than 70% seen once; the top ten hold roughly 3%. V was pared by 1 base and J by 1 base, with 13 bases between. Germline assignment: CDR1 LGHDT and CDR2 YNNKEL (reference sequence). The CDR3 has 16 amino acids. The source is a woman under 30 with acute or convalescent COVID-19. The material sequenced was peripheral blood. The V and J genes are TRBV3-1 (or the pseudogene TRBV3-2) and TRBJ1-1; maybe TRBD1 (6 bases). CDR3 protein: CASSQGQGSGNTEAFF. The CDR3 DNA reads as TGTGCCAGCAGCCAAGGGCAGGGGTCTGGGAACACTGAAGCTTTCTTT.